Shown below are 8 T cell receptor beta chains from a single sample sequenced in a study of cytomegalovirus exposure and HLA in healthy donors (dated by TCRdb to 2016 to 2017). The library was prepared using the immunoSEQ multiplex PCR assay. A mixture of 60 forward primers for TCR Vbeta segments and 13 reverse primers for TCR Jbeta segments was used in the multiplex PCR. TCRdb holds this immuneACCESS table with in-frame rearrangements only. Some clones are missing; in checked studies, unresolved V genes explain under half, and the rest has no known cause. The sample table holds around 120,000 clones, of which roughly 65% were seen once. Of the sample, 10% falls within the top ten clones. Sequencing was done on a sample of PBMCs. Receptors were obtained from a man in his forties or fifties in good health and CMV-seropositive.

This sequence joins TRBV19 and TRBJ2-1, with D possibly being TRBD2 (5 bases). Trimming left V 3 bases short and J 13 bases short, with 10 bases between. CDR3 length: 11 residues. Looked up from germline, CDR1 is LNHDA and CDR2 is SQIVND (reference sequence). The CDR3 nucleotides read TGTGCCAGTAGTATTGGGAGAAAACAGTTCTTC. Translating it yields CASSIGRKQFF.

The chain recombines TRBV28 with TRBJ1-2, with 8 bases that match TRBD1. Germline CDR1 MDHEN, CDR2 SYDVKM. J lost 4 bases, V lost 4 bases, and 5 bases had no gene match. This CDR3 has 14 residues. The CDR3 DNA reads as TGTGCCAGCAGTTCAGGGGGCGCGGGCTATGGCTACACCTTC. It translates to CASSSGGAGYGYTF.

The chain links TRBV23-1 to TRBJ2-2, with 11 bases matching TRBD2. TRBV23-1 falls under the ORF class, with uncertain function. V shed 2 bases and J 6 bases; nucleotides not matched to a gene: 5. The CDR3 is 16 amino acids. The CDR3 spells CASSQPSGGSPGELFF. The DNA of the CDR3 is TGCGCCAGCAGTCAACCTAGCGGGGGGTCGCCCGGGGAGCTGTTTTTT.

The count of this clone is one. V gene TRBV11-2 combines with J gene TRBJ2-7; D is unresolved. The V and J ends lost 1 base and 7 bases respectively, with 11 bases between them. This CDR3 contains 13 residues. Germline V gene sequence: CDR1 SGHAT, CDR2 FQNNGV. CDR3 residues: CASSLVELAEQYF. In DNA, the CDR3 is TGTGCCAGCAGCTTAGTGGAGTTGGCGGAGCAGTACTTC. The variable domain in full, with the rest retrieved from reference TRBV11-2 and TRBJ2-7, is EAGVAQSPRYKIIEKRQSVAFWCNPISGHATLYWYQQILGQGPKLLIQFQNNGVVDDSQLPKDRFSAERLKGVDSTLKIQPAKLEDSAVYLCASSLVELAEQYFGPGTRLTVT.

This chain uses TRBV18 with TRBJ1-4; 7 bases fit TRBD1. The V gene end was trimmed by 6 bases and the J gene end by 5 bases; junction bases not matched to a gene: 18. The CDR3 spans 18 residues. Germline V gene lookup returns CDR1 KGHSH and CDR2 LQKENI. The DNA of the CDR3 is TGTGCCAGCTCGGTTCGGACAGGAGGGGTACGGACAAATGAAAAACTGTTTTTT. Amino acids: CASSVRTGGVRTNEKLFF. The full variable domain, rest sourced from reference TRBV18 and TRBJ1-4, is NAGVMQNPRHLVRRRGQEARLRCSPMKGHSHVYWYRQLPEEGLKFMVYLQKENIIDESGMPKERFSAEFPKEGPSILRIQQVVRGDSAAYFCASSVRTGGVRTNEKLFFGSGTQLSVL.

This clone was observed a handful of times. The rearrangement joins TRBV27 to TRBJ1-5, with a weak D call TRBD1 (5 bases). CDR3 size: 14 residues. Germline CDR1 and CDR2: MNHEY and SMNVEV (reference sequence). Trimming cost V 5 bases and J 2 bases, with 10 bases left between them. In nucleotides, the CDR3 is TGTGCCAGCAGTCAGGGTTCAGGCAATCAGCCCCAGCATTTT. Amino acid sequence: CASSQGSGNQPQHF.

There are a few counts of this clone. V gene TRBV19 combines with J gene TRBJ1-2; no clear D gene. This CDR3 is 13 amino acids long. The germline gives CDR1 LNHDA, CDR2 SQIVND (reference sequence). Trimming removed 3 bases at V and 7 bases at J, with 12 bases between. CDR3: CASSISQASGYTF. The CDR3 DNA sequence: TGTGCCAGTAGTATTTCTCAGGCCTCTGGCTACACCTTC.

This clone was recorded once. CDR3 region: CASRPGGLVDPPLHF. The CDR3 DNA sequence: TGTGCCAGCAGGCCCGGGGGGCTAGTAGATCCTCCCCTCCACTTT. This chain links TRBV2 with TRBJ1-6; possibly TRBD1 for D (6 bases). Trimming removed 6 bases from V and 13 bases from J, with 22 bases in between. The CDR3 covers 15 residues. Per the germline V gene, CDR1 is SNHLY and CDR2 is FYNNEI.